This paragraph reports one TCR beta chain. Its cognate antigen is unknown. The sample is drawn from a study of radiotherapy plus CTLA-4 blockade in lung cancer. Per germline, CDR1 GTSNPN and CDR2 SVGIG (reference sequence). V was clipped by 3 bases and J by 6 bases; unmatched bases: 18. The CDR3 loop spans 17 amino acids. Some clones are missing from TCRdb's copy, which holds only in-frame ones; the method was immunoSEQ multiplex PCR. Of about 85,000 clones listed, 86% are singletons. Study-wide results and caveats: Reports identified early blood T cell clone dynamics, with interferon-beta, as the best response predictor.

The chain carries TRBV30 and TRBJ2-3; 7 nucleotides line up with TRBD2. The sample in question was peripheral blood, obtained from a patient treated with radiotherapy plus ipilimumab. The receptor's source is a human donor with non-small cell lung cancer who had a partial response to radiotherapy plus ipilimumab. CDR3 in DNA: TGTGCCTGGAGCCCCCTGGGATTAGCGGGCTTCATGGATACGCAGTATTTT. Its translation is CAWSPLGLAGFMDTQYF.